The source of this T cell receptor (beta chain) is a study of cytomegalovirus exposure and HLA in healthy donors. Turning to the study itself: A data release that came early held approximately 85 million unique TCRs from HLA-typed donors.

General study findings and limits: Testing in vitro showed three CMV-associated chains specific for CMV antigens.

Germline V CDR1 and CDR2: MNHEY, SVGAGI. Between the trimmed V and J ends, which lost 5 bases and 0 bases, there was a span of 11 bases. The CDR3 contains 14 residues. Both 60 Vbeta primers and 13 Jbeta primers went into the PCR. As originally analysed: Later, 75 million to 100 million unique TCR beta chains were counted in an analysis, and approximately 10 million of them were shared. Method: immunoSEQ multiplex PCR; TCRdb's copy keeps in-frame clones and lacks some. The V and J calls and clone size were taken over from that table, and D and trimming were inferred from the DNA. The sample holds around 69,000 clones, around three quarters seen once. Remarks on this clone: Its antigen is not identified.

Sequenced input: PBMCs. The chain employs TRBV6-5 and TRBJ2-7; D uncertain. The TCR was taken from a woman aged 50 to 60 in good health and CMV-seropositive. The DNA for the CDR3 is TGTGCCAGCAGTAGCCCTCTGAGCTCCTACGAGCAGTACTTC. Translation: CASSSPLSSYEQYF.